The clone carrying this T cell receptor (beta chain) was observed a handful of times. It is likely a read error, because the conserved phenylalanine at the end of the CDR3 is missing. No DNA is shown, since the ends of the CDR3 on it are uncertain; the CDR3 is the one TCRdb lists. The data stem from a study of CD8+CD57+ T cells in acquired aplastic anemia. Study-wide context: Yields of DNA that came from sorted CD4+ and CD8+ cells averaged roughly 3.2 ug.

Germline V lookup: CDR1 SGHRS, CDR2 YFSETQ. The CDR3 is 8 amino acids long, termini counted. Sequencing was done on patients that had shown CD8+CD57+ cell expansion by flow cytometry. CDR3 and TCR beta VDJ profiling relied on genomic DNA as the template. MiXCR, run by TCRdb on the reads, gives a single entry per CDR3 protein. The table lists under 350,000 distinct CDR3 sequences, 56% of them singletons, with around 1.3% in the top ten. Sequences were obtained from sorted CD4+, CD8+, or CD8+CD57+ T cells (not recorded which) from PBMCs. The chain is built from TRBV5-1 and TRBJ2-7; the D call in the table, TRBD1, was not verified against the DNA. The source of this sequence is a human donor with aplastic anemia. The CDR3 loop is CASSLDGQ.